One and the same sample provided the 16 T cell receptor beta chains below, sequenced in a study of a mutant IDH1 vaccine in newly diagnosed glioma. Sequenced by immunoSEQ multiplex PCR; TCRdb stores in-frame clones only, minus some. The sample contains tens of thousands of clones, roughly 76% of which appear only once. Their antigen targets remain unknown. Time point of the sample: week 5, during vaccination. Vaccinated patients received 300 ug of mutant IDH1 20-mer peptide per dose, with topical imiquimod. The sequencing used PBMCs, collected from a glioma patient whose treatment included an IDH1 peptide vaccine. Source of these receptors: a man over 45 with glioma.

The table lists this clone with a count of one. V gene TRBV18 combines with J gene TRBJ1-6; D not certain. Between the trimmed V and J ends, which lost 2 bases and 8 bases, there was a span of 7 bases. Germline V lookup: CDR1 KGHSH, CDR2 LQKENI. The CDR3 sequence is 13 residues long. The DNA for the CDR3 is TGTGCCAGCTCACCAGGGCGAGATTCACCCCTCCACTTT. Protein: CASSPGRDSPLHF.

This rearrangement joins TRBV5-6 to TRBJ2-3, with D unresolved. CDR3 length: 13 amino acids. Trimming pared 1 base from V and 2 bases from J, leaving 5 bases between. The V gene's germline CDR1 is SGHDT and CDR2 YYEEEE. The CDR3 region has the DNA TGTGCCAGCAGCTTGCGTCCCACAGATACGCAGTATTTT. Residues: CASSLRPTDTQYF.

The DNA of the CDR3 is TGTGCCAGCAGCGCGGCCCAGGGGACCATCTATGGCTACACCTTC. Amino acid sequence: CASSAAQGTIYGYTF. The chain links TRBV9 to TRBJ1-2; tentatively, D is TRBD1 (6 bases). The germline CDR1 and CDR2 sequences are SGDLS and YYNGEE. The V end was cut by 3 bases, the J end by 4 bases, with 16 bases between. The CDR3 length is 15 residues. Complete variable domain (other parts from reference TRBV9 and TRBJ1-2): DSGVTQTPKHLITATGQRVTLRCSPRSGDLSVYWYQQSLDQGLQFLIQYYNGEERAKGNILERFSAQQFPDLHSELNLSSLELGDSALYFCASSAAQGTIYGYTFGSGTRLTVV.

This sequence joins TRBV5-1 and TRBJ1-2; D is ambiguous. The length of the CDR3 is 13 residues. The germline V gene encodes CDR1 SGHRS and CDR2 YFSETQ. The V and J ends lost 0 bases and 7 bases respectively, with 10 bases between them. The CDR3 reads CASSLEDEGGYTF. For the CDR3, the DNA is TGCGCCAGCAGCTTGGAGGATGAGGGTGGCTACACCTTC.

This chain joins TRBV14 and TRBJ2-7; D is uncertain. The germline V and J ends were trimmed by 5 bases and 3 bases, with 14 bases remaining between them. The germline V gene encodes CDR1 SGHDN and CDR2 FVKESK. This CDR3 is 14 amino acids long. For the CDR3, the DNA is TGTGCCAGCAGCGAAGGTCTACTCTACTACGAGCAGTACTTC. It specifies CASSEGLLYYEQYF.

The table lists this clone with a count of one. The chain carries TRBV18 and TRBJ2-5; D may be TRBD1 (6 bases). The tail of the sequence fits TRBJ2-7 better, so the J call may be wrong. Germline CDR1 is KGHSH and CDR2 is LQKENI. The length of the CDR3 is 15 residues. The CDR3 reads CASSPVLQGNNEQYF. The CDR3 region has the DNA TGTGCCAGCTCACCTGTTTTACAGGGAAACAACGAGCAGTACTTC.

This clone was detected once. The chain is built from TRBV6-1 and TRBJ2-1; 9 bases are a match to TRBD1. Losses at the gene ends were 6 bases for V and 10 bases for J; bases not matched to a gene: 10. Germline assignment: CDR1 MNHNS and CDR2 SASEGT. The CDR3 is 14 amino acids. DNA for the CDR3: TGTGCCAGCAGGCGCCCACAGGGGGCCGACGAGCAGTTCTTC. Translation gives CASRRPQGADEQFF.

The CDR3 protein is CASSLGRTGGRETQYF. The CDR3 nucleotides are TGCGCCAGCAGCTTGGGCCGGACAGGGGGCCGAGAGACCCAGTACTTC. This chain links TRBV5-1 with TRBJ2-5, with 11 bases that match TRBD1. The V and J ends lost 0 bases and 4 bases, in that order; junction bases with no gene match: 5. Germline CDR1 and CDR2: SGHRS and YFSETQ. This CDR3 spans 16 amino acids.

The CDR3 bases are TGTGCCAGCAGAAGTGTCTTCCCCTACAATGAGCAGTTCTTC. It translates to CASRSVFPYNEQFF. The rearrangement joins TRBV27 to TRBJ2-1, with D uncertain. V lost 6 bases to trimming and J lost 2 bases, with 11 bases between them. The CDR3 totals 14 residues. Per the germline V gene, CDR1 is MNHEY and CDR2 is SMNVEV (reference sequence).

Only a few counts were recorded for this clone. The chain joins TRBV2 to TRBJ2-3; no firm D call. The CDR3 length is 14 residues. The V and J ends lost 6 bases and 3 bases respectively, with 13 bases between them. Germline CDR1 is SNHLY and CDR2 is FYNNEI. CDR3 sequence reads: CASSPERVTDTQYF. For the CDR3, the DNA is TGTGCCAGCAGCCCTGAAAGGGTGACAGATACGCAGTATTTT.

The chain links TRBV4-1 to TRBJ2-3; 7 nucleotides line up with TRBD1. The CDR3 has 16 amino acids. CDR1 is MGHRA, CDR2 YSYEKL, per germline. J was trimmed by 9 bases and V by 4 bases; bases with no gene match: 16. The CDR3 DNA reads TGCGCCAGCAGCCTCACGGTCGGGACAGCCCAGGAGACGCAGTATTTT. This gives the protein CASSLTVGTAQETQYF.

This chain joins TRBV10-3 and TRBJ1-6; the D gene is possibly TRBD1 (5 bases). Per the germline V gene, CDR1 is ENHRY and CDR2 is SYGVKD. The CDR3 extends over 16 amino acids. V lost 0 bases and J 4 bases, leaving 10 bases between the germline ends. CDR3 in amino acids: CAISESFRQYNSPLHF. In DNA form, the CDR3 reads TGTGCCATCAGTGAGTCGTTTAGACAGTATAATTCACCCCTCCACTTT.

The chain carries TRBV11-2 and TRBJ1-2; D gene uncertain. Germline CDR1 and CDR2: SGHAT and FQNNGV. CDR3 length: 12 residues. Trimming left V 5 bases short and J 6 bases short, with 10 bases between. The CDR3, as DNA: TGTGCCAGCAGCCGTTCGGGAAATGGCTACACCTTC. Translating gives CASSRSGNGYTF. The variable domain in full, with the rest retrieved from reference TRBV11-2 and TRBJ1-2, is EAGVAQSPRYKIIEKRQSVAFWCNPISGHATLYWYQQILGQGPKLLIQFQNNGVVDDSQLPKDRFSAERLKGVDSTLKIQPAKLEDSAVYLCASSRSGNGYTFGSGTRLTVV.

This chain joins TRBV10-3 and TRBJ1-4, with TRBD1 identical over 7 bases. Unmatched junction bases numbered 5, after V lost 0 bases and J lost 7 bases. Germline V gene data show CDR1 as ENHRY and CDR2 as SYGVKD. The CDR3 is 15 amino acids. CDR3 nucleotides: TGTGCCATCAGTGAGTCGACAGGGCAACGTGAAAAACTGTTTTTT. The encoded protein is CAISESTGQREKLFF.

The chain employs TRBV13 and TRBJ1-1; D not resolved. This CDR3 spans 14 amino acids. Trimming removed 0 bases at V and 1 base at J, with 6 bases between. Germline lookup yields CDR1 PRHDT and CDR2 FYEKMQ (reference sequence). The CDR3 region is CASSLGQTNTEAFF. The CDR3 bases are TGTGCCAGCAGCTTAGGGCAGACGAACACTGAAGCTTTCTTT.

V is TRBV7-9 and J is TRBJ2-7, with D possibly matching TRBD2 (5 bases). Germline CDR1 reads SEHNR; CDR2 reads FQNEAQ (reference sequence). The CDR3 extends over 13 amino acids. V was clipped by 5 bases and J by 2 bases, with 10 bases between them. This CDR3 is CASSPDWAYEQYF. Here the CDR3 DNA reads TGTGCCAGCAGCCCGGACTGGGCCTACGAGCAGTACTTC.